This section outlines one T cell receptor beta chain sequence together with its context. TCR beta sequences were obtained from blood CD8+ and CD4+ T cells. TEMRA cells were enriched by FACS, and CD4+ and CD8+ T cells were negatively isolated. This sample stems from a study of CD8 T cells in Susac syndrome. RNA, at roughly 0.45 to 1 ug, was reverse transcribed with random hexamers. MiXCR, run by TCRdb on the immunoSEQ multiplex PCR reads, gives a single entry per CDR3 protein. The repertoire has under 200,000 distinct CDR3 sequences, 75% to 95% of them found once; the top ten carry roughly 0.087%. This CDR3 region has 14 residues. Germline CDR1 SNHLY, CDR2 FYNNEI. After removal of 5 bases from V and 4 bases from J, the junction contained 6 bases not matched to a gene.

This chain uses TRBV2 with TRBJ2-3, with 7 bases identical to TRBD2. This TCR was sampled from a human donor with Susac syndrome. Material for sequencing was CD4+ T cells from PBMCs. CDR3 in DNA: TGTGCCAGCAGTCTCCGGACTAGTCCAGATACGCAGTATTTT. Amino acid sequence: CASSLRTSPDTQYF. Based on the CDR3 plus reference TRBV2 and TRBJ2-3, the full variable domain is EPEVTQTPSHQVTQMGQEVILRCVPISNHLYFYWYRQILGQKVEFLVSFYNNEISEKSEIFDDQFSVERPDGSNFTLKIRSTKLEDSAMYFCASSLRTSPDTQYFGPGTRLTVL.